The 19 T cell receptor beta chains presented below share a single source sample, sequenced in a study of blood T cell repertoires in COVID-19. TCRdb's copy holds only in-frame clones and misses some; the assay was immunoSEQ multiplex PCR. The repertoire consists of a few hundred thousand clones, with roughly 90% occurring once and the leading ten covering 1.5% to 2%. Specimen: PBMCs or T cells enriched from blood (not recorded which). Every receptor here comes from a woman in her twenties or thirties who had recovered from COVID-19.

V gene TRBV28 combines with J gene TRBJ2-1, with 11 bases matching TRBD2. The CDR3 loop spans 17 amino acids. After removal of 7 bases from V and 1 base from J, the junction contained 9 bases not matched to a gene. The germline V gene has CDR1 MDHEN and CDR2 SYDVKM. CDR3 bases: TGTGCCAGCATTTCTTTAGCGGGAGGGCGTTCCTACAATGAGCAGTTCTTC. It translates to CASISLAGGRSYNEQFF.

The V call is TRBV19, the J call TRBJ1-4; TRBD1 agrees at 8 bases. In germline, CDR1 is LNHDA, CDR2 SQIVND (reference sequence). CDR3 size: 14 residues. The trim removed 3 bases at V and 7 bases at J, leaving 4 bases unmatched. CDR3 loop: CASSITGGFEKLFF. For the CDR3, the DNA is TGTGCCAGTAGTATTACAGGGGGATTTGAAAAACTGTTTTTT.

This chain joins TRBV7-9 and TRBJ1-2; a possible D gene is TRBD1 (6 bases). CDR3 size: 13 residues. The germline gives CDR1 SEHNR, CDR2 FQNEAQ (reference sequence). V lost 6 bases and J 4 bases, leaving 12 bases between the germline ends. CDR3 in DNA: TGTGCCAGCAGAACCGGACAGAGCTATGGCTACACCTTC. Encoded protein: CASRTGQSYGYTF.

The chain has TRBV5-1 and TRBJ2-7; 10 bases fit TRBD2. The V gene's germline CDR1 is SGHRS and CDR2 YFSETQ. V was pared by 0 bases and J by 5 bases, with 2 bases of the junction left unmatched. This CDR3 comprises 14 residues. CDR3 loop: CASSLASGRHEQYF. For the CDR3, the DNA is TGCGCCAGCAGCTTGGCTAGCGGGAGACACGAGCAGTACTTC.

This clone was counted at least ten times. V and J are TRBV7-2 and TRBJ1-1, with D perhaps TRBD1 (6 bases). Germline CDR1 SGHTA, CDR2 FQGNSA. Trimming removed 1 base at V and 3 bases at J, with 12 bases between. The CDR3 sequence is 15 residues long. The CDR3 DNA is TGTGCCAGCAGCTTAGTGGCAGGGGTGGACACTGAAGCTTTCTTT. Translated, it gives CASSLVAGVDTEAFF.

The J gene is TRBJ1-1, the V gene TRBV13; D not resolved. In germline, CDR1 is PRHDT, CDR2 FYEKMQ (reference sequence). This CDR3 has 13 residues. The V gene lost 5 bases and the J gene lost 7 bases, with 14 bases spanning the gap. CDR3 region: CASSQYGRNEAFF. In DNA, the CDR3 is TGTGCCAGCAGCCAGTATGGCAGGAATGAAGCTTTCTTT.

V gene TRBV30 combines with J gene TRBJ2-1; TRBD1 agrees at 10 bases. Germline loops: CDR1 GTSNPN, CDR2 SVGIG (reference sequence). The CDR3 runs to 17 residues. J was trimmed by 4 bases and V by 2 bases; bases with no gene match: 11. CDR3 protein: CAWSRRLGQGVYNEQFF. Here the CDR3 DNA reads TGTGCCTGGAGTCGGCGTCTAGGACAGGGGGTTTACAATGAGCAGTTCTTC.

The V and J genes are TRBV6-5 and TRBJ1-2, with a tentative D call TRBD1 (5 bases). The CDR3 consists of 15 residues. V lost 2 bases, J lost 6 bases, and 16 bases lay in between. The V gene's germline CDR1 is MNHEY and CDR2 SVGAGI. The CDR3 bases are TGTGCCAGCAGTTACAGCGTCGCAACGGGGGATGGCTACACCTTC. It translates to CASSYSVATGDGYTF.

Concerning this clone: Other DNA variants within this sample encode the same CDR3. The chain uses TRBV7-8 and TRBJ2-7, with D perhaps TRBD1 or TRBD2 (5 bases each). Trimming pared 5 bases from V and 3 bases from J, leaving 14 bases between. This CDR3 is built from 14 residues. Germline V gene sequence: CDR1 SGHVS, CDR2 FQNEAQ. CDR3 nucleotides: TGTGCCAGCAGCCGGGGCCGTGGCAGCTACGAGCAGTACTTC. It specifies CASSRGRGSYEQYF.

The chain combines TRBV6-5 with TRBJ1-5; tentatively, D is TRBD1 (6 bases). In germline, CDR1 is MNHEY, CDR2 SVGAGI. The V gene lost 6 bases and the J gene lost 6 bases, with 15 bases spanning the gap. The CDR3 is 14 amino acids. The DNA for the CDR3 is TGTGCCAGCAGATACAGGGAGAGGCGTCAGCCCCAGCATTTT. This translates into CASRYRERRQPQHF.

V and J are TRBV28 and TRBJ2-5; 8 bases are shared with TRBD1. The V segment lost 6 bases and the J segment 6 bases; nucleotides outside the gene matches: 9. Per germline, CDR1 MDHEN and CDR2 SYDVKM. The length of the CDR3 is 14 residues. The CDR3 region is CASSPFRTGKTQYF. Written as DNA, the CDR3 is TGTGCCAGCAGCCCTTTCCGGACAGGGAAGACCCAGTACTTC.

The gene calls are TRBV14 and TRBJ2-6; weak D call: TRBD2 (5 bases). Looked up from germline, CDR1 is SGHDN and CDR2 is FVKESK. V lost 1 base to trimming and J lost 1 base, with 14 bases between them. This CDR3 has 18 amino acids. CDR3 residues: CASSQGTGRVSGANVLTF. The CDR3 bases are TGTGCCAGCAGCCAAGGGACTGGCCGAGTGTCTGGGGCCAACGTCCTGACTTTC.

This chain uses TRBV28 with TRBJ2-7; possibly TRBD2 for D (7 bases). Germline CDR1 is MDHEN and CDR2 is SYDVKM. This CDR3 is 18 amino acids long. Trimming shortened V by 8 bases and J by 2 bases, and 28 bases separated the two germline ends. As DNA, the CDR3 is TGTGCCAGCGAGTCAGGGGTCTGGATGGCTAGCGGAACCTACGAGCAGTACTTC. Translation gives CASESGVWMASGTYEQYF.

The rearrangement links TRBV10-3 to TRBJ2-7; possibly TRBD1 for D (6 bases). Germline V lookup: CDR1 ENHRY, CDR2 SYGVKD. The CDR3 is made up of 11 amino acids. With 4 bases removed from V and 7 bases from J, the gap between germline ends came to 8 bases. The CDR3 reads CAISADREQYF. CDR3 coding DNA: TGTGCCATCAGTGCAGACAGGGAGCAGTACTTC.

The gene calls are TRBV28 and TRBJ2-7; D is perhaps TRBD2 (7 bases). The V and J ends lost 5 bases and 7 bases respectively, with 21 bases between them. In germline, CDR1 is MDHEN, CDR2 SYDVKM. The CDR3 extends over 15 amino acids. The CDR3 spells CASSPQGPLAGEQYF. The CDR3 nucleotides read TGTGCCAGCAGTCCACAGGGTCCATTAGCGGGTGAGCAGTACTTC.

This clone was seen just once. The rearrangement uses TRBV7-9 and TRBJ2-1, with 8 bases fitting TRBD2. Germline lookup yields CDR1 SEHNR and CDR2 FQNEAQ (reference sequence). The CDR3 is 14 amino acids. V trimming: 5 bases; J trimming: 9 bases; junction bases outside the gene matches: 9. CDR3 protein: CASSQRLARGEQFF. CDR3 nucleotide sequence: TGTGCCAGCAGCCAGCGACTAGCGAGAGGTGAGCAGTTCTTC.

This chain uses TRBV7-9 with TRBJ1-6, with 8 bases identical to TRBD1. Unmatched junction bases numbered 3, after V lost 5 bases and J lost 6 bases. Germline values: CDR1 SEHNR, CDR2 FQNEAQ (reference sequence). The CDR3 covers 14 residues. For the CDR3, the DNA is TGTGCCAGCAGCCGGACAGGGTCTAATTCACCCCTCCACTTT. Its translation: CASSRTGSNSPLHF.

This clone came up once. This rearrangement joins TRBV7-2 to TRBJ1-1; no clear D gene. This CDR3 has 14 amino acids. Germline V gene lookup returns CDR1 SGHTA and CDR2 FQGNSA. V shed 5 bases and J shed 1 base, with 11 bases lying between them. The CDR3 bases are TGTGCCAGCAGCGAATATACAAGGAACACTGAAGCTTTCTTT. Translated, it gives CASSEYTRNTEAFF. Supplemented by reference TRBV7-2 and TRBJ1-1, the full variable domain reads GAGVSQSPSNKVTEKGKDVELRCDPISGHTALYWYRQSLGQGLEFLIYFQGNSAPDKSGLPSDRFSAERTGGSVSTLTIQRTQQEDSAVYLCASSEYTRNTEAFFGQGTRLTVV.

The genes are TRBV7-3 and TRBJ2-2, with a possible D match to TRBD2 (6 bases). The V and J ends lost 4 bases and 2 bases respectively, with 8 bases between them. CDR1 SGHTA and CDR2 FQGTGA come from the germline V gene. The CDR3 runs to 14 residues. CDR3 sequence: CASSYSGNTGELFF. DNA for the CDR3: TGTGCCAGCAGCTATAGCGGAAACACCGGGGAGCTGTTTTTT. Supplemented by reference TRBV7-3 and TRBJ2-2, the full variable domain reads GAGVSQTPSNKVTEKGKYVELRCDPISGHTALYWYRQSLGQGPEFLIYFQGTGAADDSGLPNDRFFAVRPEGSVSTLKIQRTERGDSAVYLCASSYSGNTGELFFGEGSRLTVL.